This is a list of T cell receptor beta chains from one sample in a study of T cells in Graves' hyperthyroidism and ophthalmopathy. TCRdb fed the multiplex PCR reads into MiXCR, producing one record per CDR3 protein. The data contain 560,000 or so distinct CDR3 sequences, roughly 46% of them singletons. What was sequenced was peripheral blood or thyroid tissue (not recorded which). The receptor set was obtained from a woman between 18 and 29 years old with Graves' hyperthyroidism. CDR3s include the opening cysteine and the closing phenylalanine or tryptophan. The order of the fields is CDR3 length, V gene, J gene, clone size, D gene, CDR3 protein, CDR3 DNA. The D gene is left open where the match is weak. Rows give clone size only sometimes, using once, few, many, or a class for an expanded clone.

CDR3 length: 14; V gene: TRBV7-9; J gene: TRBJ1-4; clone size: many; D gene: NA; CDR3 protein: CASSLAAANEKLFF; CDR3 DNA: TGTGCCAGCAGCTTAGCCGCAGCTAATGAAAAACTGTTTTTT
CDR3 length: 12; V gene: TRBV12-3/TRBV12-4; J gene: TRBJ2-5; clone size: many; D gene: NA; CDR3 protein: CASSRQRGTQYF; CDR3 DNA: TGTGCCAGCAGTCGGCAGAGAGGGACCCAGTACTTC
CDR3 length: 14; V gene: TRBV7-2; J gene: TRBJ2-2; clone size: many; D gene: NA; CDR3 protein: CASTLSPSPGELFF; CDR3 DNA: TGTGCCAGCACCCTCTCCCCCTCCCCGGGGGAGCTGTTTTTT
CDR3 length: 13; V gene: TRBV7-6; J gene: TRBJ2-7; clone size: NA; D gene: TRBD1; CDR3 protein: CASSPRTGNEQYF; CDR3 DNA: TGTGCCAGCAGTCCCCGGACAGGGAACGAGCAGTACTTC
CDR3 length: 12; V gene: TRBV29-1; J gene: TRBJ1-1; clone size: few; D gene: TRBD1; CDR3 protein: CSARQGITEAFF; CDR3 DNA: TGCAGCGCTAGACAGGGAATCACTGAAGCTTTCTTT
CDR3 length: 13; V gene: TRBV20-1; J gene: TRBJ2-5; clone size: NA; D gene: TRBD2; CDR3 protein: CSAPAGTRETQYF; CDR3 DNA: TGCAGTGCCCCAGCGGGGACTAGGGAGACCCAGTACTTC
CDR3 length: 16; V gene: TRBV7-6; J gene: TRBJ1-6; clone size: NA; D gene: NA; CDR3 protein: CASSQGGGAGNSPLHF; CDR3 DNA: TGTGCCAGCAGCCAAGGCGGCGGGGCAGGTAATTCACCCCTCCACTTT
CDR3 length: 14; V gene: TRBV2; J gene: TRBJ1-2; clone size: few; D gene: NA; CDR3 protein: CASSNTRGAGGYTF; CDR3 DNA: TGTGCCAGCAGTAATACCCGGGGGGCAGGTGGCTACACCTTC
CDR3 length: 11; V gene: TRBV15; J gene: TRBJ1-1; clone size: NA; D gene: NA; CDR3 protein: CATSRTGVAFF; CDR3 DNA: TGTGCCACCAGCCGAACGGGGGTAGCTTTCTTT
CDR3 length: 13; V gene: TRBV7-9; J gene: TRBJ1-2; clone size: many; D gene: NA; CDR3 protein: CASSLGEGYGYTF; CDR3 DNA: TGTGCCAGCAGCTTGGGCGAGGGCTATGGCTACACCTTC
CDR3 length: 15; V gene: TRBV7-2; J gene: TRBJ1-5; clone size: few; D gene: NA; CDR3 protein: CASSLGVQGEEPQHF; CDR3 DNA: TGTGCCAGCAGCTTAGGTGTACAGGGAGAGGAGCCCCAGCATTTT
CDR3 length: 15; V gene: TRBV7-9; J gene: TRBJ2-3; clone size: once; D gene: NA; CDR3 protein: CASSLSFRVADTQYF; CDR3 DNA: TGTGCCAGCAGCTTGTCCTTTCGAGTTGCAGATACGCAGTATTTT
CDR3 length: 15; V gene: TRBV20-1; J gene: TRBJ2-7; clone size: NA; D gene: TRBD2; CDR3 protein: CSARDVKREGYEQYF; CDR3 DNA: TGCAGTGCTAGAGATGTCAAGCGGGAGGGATACGAGCAGTACTTC
CDR3 length: 14; V gene: TRBV10-3; J gene: TRBJ1-2; clone size: NA; D gene: TRBD1; CDR3 protein: CAISGTGSNYGYTF; CDR3 DNA: TGTGCCATCAGTGGGACAGGGTCTAACTATGGCTACACCTTC
CDR3 length: 14; V gene: TRBV29-1; J gene: TRBJ2-7; clone size: many; D gene: NA; CDR3 protein: CSVEWAGHQYEQYF; CDR3 DNA: TGCAGCGTTGAATGGGCAGGGCATCAGTACGAGCAGTACTTC
CDR3 length: 15; V gene: TRBV20-1; J gene: TRBJ2-7; clone size: few; D gene: NA; CDR3 protein: CSARDRALARNEQYF; CDR3 DNA: TGCAGTGCTAGAGATAGGGCCCTAGCTAGGAACGAGCAGTACTTC
CDR3 length: 12; V gene: TRBV7-9; J gene: TRBJ1-4; clone size: many; D gene: NA; CDR3 protein: CASSLSNEKLFF; CDR3 DNA: TGTGCCAGCAGCCTCTCTAATGAAAAACTGTTTTTT
CDR3 length: 17; V gene: TRBV7-6; J gene: TRBJ2-2; clone size: NA; D gene: TRBD2; CDR3 protein: CASSSGGTSRNTGELFF; CDR3 DNA: TGTGCCAGCAGCTCCGGGGGGACTAGCAGGAACACCGGGGAGCTGTTTTTT
CDR3 length: 16; V gene: TRBV5-1; J gene: TRBJ1-4; clone size: NA; D gene: NA; CDR3 protein: CASSLEQPGRNEKLFF; CDR3 DNA: TGCGCCAGCAGCTTGGAACAGCCTGGACGAAATGAAAAACTGTTTTTT
CDR3 length: 14; V gene: TRBV2; J gene: TRBJ1-2; clone size: many; D gene: TRBD1; CDR3 protein: CASRGSRDRDGYTF; CDR3 DNA: TGTGCCAGCAGAGGGAGCCGGGACAGGGACGGCTACACCTTC
CDR3 length: 13; V gene: TRBV11-2; J gene: TRBJ1-5; clone size: few; D gene: NA; CDR3 protein: CANSSTGNQPQHF; CDR3 DNA: TGTGCCAACAGTTCGACAGGCAATCAGCCCCAGCATTTT
CDR3 length: 14; V gene: TRBV29-1; J gene: TRBJ1-2; clone size: NA; D gene: TRBD1; CDR3 protein: CSVATGQWGYGYTF; CDR3 DNA: TGCAGCGTTGCAACGGGACAGTGGGGATATGGCTACACCTTC
CDR3 length: 17; V gene: TRBV5-4; J gene: TRBJ2-7; clone size: NA; D gene: TRBD2; CDR3 protein: CASSLERGGTSGLRQYF; CDR3 DNA: TGTGCCAGCAGCTTGGAGCGGGGGGGGACTAGCGGCTTACGGCAGTACTTC
CDR3 length: 13; V gene: TRBV7-9; J gene: TRBJ2-5; clone size: few; D gene: NA; CDR3 protein: CASSPRARETQYF; CDR3 DNA: TGTGCCAGCAGCCCCAGGGCGCGGGAGACCCAGTACTTC
CDR3 length: 16; V gene: TRBV7-6; J gene: TRBJ2-5; clone size: NA; D gene: TRBD1; CDR3 protein: CASSINRGLGEETQYF; CDR3 DNA: TGTGCCAGCAGTATAAACAGGGGGCTTGGTGAAGAGACCCAGTACTTC
CDR3 length: 14; V gene: TRBV6-1; J gene: TRBJ1-1; clone size: NA; D gene: NA; CDR3 protein: CASTDLGGVTEAFF; CDR3 DNA: TGTGCCAGCACCGACCTGGGGGGGGTCACTGAAGCTTTCTTT
CDR3 length: 14; V gene: TRBV12-3/TRBV12-4; J gene: TRBJ1-2; clone size: few; D gene: NA; CDR3 protein: CASSLQELTYGYTF; CDR3 DNA: TGTGCCAGCAGTTTACAGGAGCTGACCTATGGCTACACCTTC
CDR3 length: 13; V gene: TRBV20-1; J gene: TRBJ1-1; clone size: NA; D gene: NA; CDR3 protein: CSAQWGGNTEAFF; CDR3 DNA: TGCAGTGCTCAATGGGGGGGGAACACTGAAGCTTTCTTT
CDR3 length: 14; V gene: TRBV25-1; J gene: TRBJ2-3; clone size: NA; D gene: TRBD1; CDR3 protein: CASSSSKQGYTQYF; CDR3 DNA: TGTGCCAGTAGTTCTTCCAAACAGGGGTATACGCAGTATTTT
CDR3 length: 15; V gene: TRBV12-3/TRBV12-4; J gene: TRBJ1-4; clone size: many; D gene: TRBD1; CDR3 protein: CASSSGGGAKEKLFF; CDR3 DNA: TGTGCCAGCAGTTCCGGAGGGGGCGCGAAGGAAAAACTGTTTTTT
CDR3 length: 13; V gene: TRBV29-1; J gene: TRBJ1-4; clone size: many; D gene: NA; CDR3 protein: CSVSRGENEKLFF; CDR3 DNA: TGCAGCGTTTCCAGGGGAGAGAATGAAAAACTGTTTTTT
CDR3 length: 14; V gene: TRBV6-1; J gene: TRBJ1-4; clone size: few; D gene: NA; CDR3 protein: CASSLRSVGEKLFF; CDR3 DNA: TGTGCCAGCAGTTTGAGGAGTGTGGGTGAAAAACTGTTTTTT
CDR3 length: 14; V gene: TRBV10-3; J gene: TRBJ2-7; clone size: many; D gene: NA; CDR3 protein: CAISETVSGMEQYF; CDR3 DNA: TGTGCCATCAGTGAGACCGTCTCCGGGATGGAGCAGTACTTC
CDR3 length: 14; V gene: TRBV2; J gene: TRBJ1-1; clone size: NA; D gene: NA; CDR3 protein: CASSLRAGEGQAFF; CDR3 DNA: TGTGCCAGCAGTTTAAGAGCAGGGGAGGGGCAAGCTTTCTTT
CDR3 length: 13; V gene: TRBV2; J gene: TRBJ1-2; clone size: NA; D gene: NA; CDR3 protein: CASIEGGVYGYTF; CDR3 DNA: TGTGCCAGCATCGAGGGAGGGGTTTATGGCTACACCTTC
CDR3 length: 13; V gene: TRBV24-1; J gene: TRBJ1-5; clone size: many; D gene: NA; CDR3 protein: CATSEGRQSPQHF; CDR3 DNA: TGTGCCACCAGTGAGGGGAGACAGTCGCCCCAGCATTTT
CDR3 length: 12; V gene: TRBV20-1; J gene: TRBJ1-5; clone size: many; D gene: NA; CDR3 protein: CSAWGVDQPQHF; CDR3 DNA: TGCAGTGCCTGGGGAGTAGATCAGCCCCAGCATTTT
CDR3 length: 14; V gene: TRBV12-3/TRBV12-4; J gene: TRBJ1-4; clone size: NA; D gene: NA; CDR3 protein: CASRIRTPGEKLFF; CDR3 DNA: TGTGCCAGCAGAATCAGGACCCCCGGTGAAAAACTGTTTTTT
CDR3 length: 16; V gene: TRBV9; J gene: TRBJ1-2; clone size: NA; D gene: TRBD1; CDR3 protein: CASSPRTGLRNYGYTF; CDR3 DNA: TGTGCCAGCAGCCCGAGGACAGGCTTAAGAAACTATGGCTACACCTTC
CDR3 length: 14; V gene: TRBV25-1; J gene: TRBJ1-1; clone size: NA; D gene: NA; CDR3 protein: CASGPTPENTEAFF; CDR3 DNA: TGTGCCAGCGGCCCTACCCCAGAGAACACTGAAGCTTTCTTT
CDR3 length: 15; V gene: TRBV9; J gene: TRBJ1-4; clone size: NA; D gene: TRBD1; CDR3 protein: CASSASRQGQEKLFF; CDR3 DNA: TGTGCCAGCAGCGCCAGCCGACAGGGGCAAGAAAAACTGTTTTTT
CDR3 length: 15; V gene: TRBV9; J gene: TRBJ1-2; clone size: NA; D gene: NA; CDR3 protein: CASTLGRRSLYGYTF; CDR3 DNA: TGTGCCAGCACCTTGGGACGGAGAAGTCTCTATGGCTACACCTTC
CDR3 length: 16; V gene: TRBV14; J gene: TRBJ2-2; clone size: NA; D gene: TRBD1; CDR3 protein: CASSLIRGQNTGELFF; CDR3 DNA: TGTGCCAGCAGCCTGATCAGGGGGCAGAACACCGGGGAGCTGTTTTTT
CDR3 length: 14; V gene: TRBV7-2; J gene: TRBJ2-7; clone size: once; D gene: NA; CDR3 protein: CASSSSRAHYEQYF; CDR3 DNA: TGTGCCAGCAGCTCTTCCCGGGCTCACTACGAGCAGTACTTC
CDR3 length: 13; V gene: TRBV20-1; J gene: TRBJ1-1; clone size: NA; D gene: TRBD1; CDR3 protein: CSARRGQGAEAFF; CDR3 DNA: TGCAGTGCTAGAAGGGGACAGGGGGCTGAAGCTTTCTTT
CDR3 length: 10; V gene: TRBV2; J gene: TRBJ1-1; clone size: NA; D gene: NA; CDR3 protein: CASSEIEAFF; CDR3 DNA: TGTGCCAGCAGTGAGATTGAAGCTTTCTTT
CDR3 length: 15; V gene: TRBV7-2; J gene: TRBJ1-2; clone size: many; D gene: TRBD1; CDR3 protein: CASSSIPGQGDGYTF; CDR3 DNA: TGTGCCAGCAGCTCAATACCGGGACAGGGAGATGGCTACACCTTC
CDR3 length: 13; V gene: TRBV9; J gene: TRBJ2-7; clone size: NA; D gene: NA; CDR3 protein: CASSVLDLYEQYF; CDR3 DNA: TGTGCCAGCAGCGTACTGGACCTCTACGAGCAGTACTTC